Each of the 32 T cell receptor beta chains below was sequenced from the same sample in a study of blood T cell repertoires in COVID-19 (dated by TCRdb to the early 2020s). Library generation was performed with the immunoSEQ multiplex PCR assay. The immuneACCESS repertoire file appears here via TCRdb, limited to in-frame rearrangements. These files lack a portion of the clones; in checked studies, under half of the deficit traces to unresolved V genes, and the cause of the others is not known. The sample profile shows over 250,000 clones; roughly 89% of them were found once. The top ten clonotypes cover less than 2.5% of the sample. Specimen: peripheral blood. These receptors came from a man aged 50 to 59 with acute or convalescent COVID-19.

This clone was counted once. The chain is built from TRBV29-1 and TRBJ1-4; D ambiguous. V was cut by 6 bases and J by 4 bases, with 15 bases left in between. CDR3 length equals 14 residues. Germline assignment: CDR1 SQVTM and CDR2 ANQGSEA. The CDR3 is CSVVAGLHNEKLFF. CDR3 DNA sequence: TGCAGCGTCGTCGCGGGTCTCCATAATGAAAAACTGTTTTTT. The variable domain in full, with the rest retrieved from reference TRBV29-1 and TRBJ1-4, is SAVISQKPSRDICQRGTSLTIQCQVDSQVTMMFWYRQQPGQSLTLIATANQGSEATYESGFVIDKFPISRPNLTFSTLTVSNMSPEDSSIYLCSVVAGLHNEKLFFGSGTQLSVL.

The gene calls are TRBV19 and TRBJ1-2; 7 nucleotides line up with TRBD1. The germline V gene has CDR1 LNHDA and CDR2 SQIVND (reference sequence). The CDR3 spans 12 residues. The V gene end was trimmed by 7 bases and the J gene end by 4 bases; junction bases not matched to a gene: 3. The CDR3 spells CASTRDSYGYTF. Written as DNA, the CDR3 is TGTGCCAGTACCCGGGACAGCTATGGCTACACCTTC.

The V call is TRBV29-1, the J call TRBJ2-1; D possibly corresponds to TRBD2 (7 bases). The CDR3 is made up of 15 amino acids. V shed 1 base and J shed 8 bases, with 18 bases lying between them. Germline CDR1 reads SQVTM; CDR2 reads ANQGSEA. The CDR3: CSVEAGAGASDEQFF. CDR3 DNA sequence: TGCAGCGTTGAAGCCGGCGCGGGGGCTAGCGATGAGCAGTTCTTC.

The chain carries TRBV7-6 and TRBJ2-1; 12 positions agree with TRBD2. Per germline, CDR1 SGHVS and CDR2 FNYEAQ. The CDR3 is 15 amino acids. The ends lost 2 bases at V and 8 bases at J; junction bases unmatched: 4. CDR3 protein: CASSLTSGGRHEQFF. The DNA of the CDR3 is TGTGCCAGCAGCTTAACTAGCGGGGGGAGGCATGAGCAGTTCTTC.

This rearrangement joins TRBV30 to TRBJ1-5, with 8 bases lining up with TRBD1. The CDR3 is made up of 13 amino acids. Germline CDR1 reads GTSNPN; CDR2 reads SVGIG (reference sequence). Trimming cost V 0 bases and J 9 bases; bases outside gene matches: 4. This chain's CDR3 is CAWSVDRGGPQHF. The CDR3 DNA sequence: TGTGCCTGGAGTGTTGACAGGGGAGGGCCCCAGCATTTT.

The count of this clone is one. This chain links TRBV14 with TRBJ1-4, with D unclear. Germline V gene lookup returns CDR1 SGHDN and CDR2 FVKESK. This CDR3 is built from 15 residues. The V gene lost 4 bases and the J gene lost 5 bases, with 14 bases spanning the gap. CDR3: CASSPWTPGNEKLFF. For the CDR3, the DNA is TGTGCCAGCAGCCCTTGGACCCCGGGGAATGAAAAACTGTTTTTT.

Remarks on this clone: One end of the junction varies from germline; a read error may be responsible. V gene TRBV7-3 combines with J gene TRBJ1-6; 11 bases align to TRBD1. The CDR3 extends over 16 amino acids. Germline CDR1 SGHTA, CDR2 FQGTGA. DNA for the CDR3: TGTGCCAGCAGCCTAACTCCCGGGACAGGGGGTTCACCCCTCCACTTT. This codes for CASSLTPGTGGSPLHF. Together with reference TRBV7-3 and TRBJ1-6, the CDR3 gives the full variable domain: GAGVSQTPSNKVTEKGKYVELRCDPISGHTALYWYRQSLGQGPEFLIYFQGTGAADDSGLPNDRFFAVRPEGSVSTLKIQRTERGDSAVYLCASSLTPGTGGSPLHFGNGTRLTVT.

This chain connects TRBV9 to TRBJ1-4; TRBD1 is a possible D gene (5 bases). V lost 4 bases and J 8 bases, leaving 9 bases between the germline ends. This CDR3 is 12 amino acids long. Germline V lookup: CDR1 SGDLS, CDR2 YYNGEE. The CDR3 spells CASSTDREKLFF. Written as DNA, the CDR3 is TGTGCCAGCAGCACCGACAGAGAAAAACTGTTTTTT.

This rearrangement joins TRBV3-1 (or the pseudogene TRBV3-2) to TRBJ1-2; D perhaps matches TRBD1 (6 bases). This CDR3 comprises 14 residues. Germline CDR1 is LGHDT and CDR2 is YNNKEL (reference sequence). V gave up 4 bases and J gave up 7 bases, with 16 bases separating them. CDR3 nucleotide sequence: TGTGCCAGCAGCCCTACAGGGCCTCTCCGTGGCTACACCTTC. Translation gives CASSPTGPLRGYTF.

CDR3 region: CAISEPGGKADTQYF. DNA for the CDR3: TGTGCCATCAGTGAGCCGGGAGGGAAAGCAGATACGCAGTATTTT. This chain uses TRBV10-3 with TRBJ2-3, with 8 bases identical to TRBD2. J was trimmed by 4 bases and V by 2 bases; bases with no gene match: 5. CDR1 and CDR2 from the germline V gene are ENHRY and SYGVKD. This CDR3 has 15 residues.

V and J are TRBV7-8 and TRBJ1-1, with a weak D call TRBD1 (5 bases). The CDR3 length is 13 residues. V was clipped by 6 bases and J by 4 bases, with 12 bases between them. Germline V lookup: CDR1 SGHVS, CDR2 FQNEAQ. CDR3: CASSFTGATEAFF. DNA of the CDR3: TGTGCCAGCAGTTTTACAGGCGCCACTGAAGCTTTCTTT.

The rearrangement uses TRBV5-6 and TRBJ1-2; no clear D gene. The CDR3 contains 14 residues. V was trimmed by 4 bases and J by 6 bases, leaving 16 bases between them. CDR1 and CDR2 from the germline V gene are SGHDT and YYEEEE. The CDR3 sequence is CASSLPPGEDGYTF. The CDR3 nucleotides are TGTGCCAGCAGCCTACCCCCCGGGGAGGATGGCTACACCTTC.

The gene calls are TRBV30 and TRBJ2-1, with D perhaps matching TRBD2 (7 bases). The CDR3 is made up of 14 amino acids. CDR1 and CDR2 (germline): GTSNPN, SVGIG (reference sequence). V lost 4 bases to trimming and J lost 9 bases, with 19 bases between them. CDR3 amino acids: CAWNVGGASPEQFF. CDR3 sequence (DNA): TGTGCCTGGAATGTGGGGGGGGCATCTCCTGAGCAGTTCTTC.

The chain couples TRBV15 to TRBJ2-7; no clear D. V dropped 0 bases and J dropped 6 bases, with 15 bases sitting between them. Germline CDR1 LNHNV, CDR2 YYDKDF (reference sequence). The CDR3 covers 15 residues. The CDR3 nucleotides read TGTGCCACCAGCAGAGATTTCGGGTCTACCCGCGAGCAGTACTTC. Translation: CATSRDFGSTREQYF.

V usage is TRBV5-4 and J usage is TRBJ1-2; no definite D call. Trimming removed 0 bases from V and 8 bases from J, with 5 bases in between. Germline lookup yields CDR1 SGHNT and CDR2 YYREEE (reference sequence). The CDR3 contains 11 residues. The CDR3 loop is CASSLDGGYTF. The CDR3 coding sequence is TGTGCCAGCAGCTTGGATGGCGGCTACACCTTC.

This chain links TRBV9 with TRBJ2-2; 7 bases are a match to TRBD1. V was clipped by 3 bases and J by 0 bases; unmatched bases: 5. The CDR3 has 16 residues. Per the germline V gene, CDR1 is SGDLS and CDR2 is YYNGEE. CDR3 in amino acids: CASSAPGQTNTGELFF. CDR3 DNA sequence: TGTGCCAGCAGCGCTCCGGGACAGACGAACACCGGGGAGCTGTTTTTT.

The chain has TRBV7-8 and TRBJ1-5; the D is unclear. V was trimmed by 5 bases and J by 3 bases, leaving 14 bases between them. Germline CDR1 reads SGHVS; CDR2 reads FQNEAQ. This CDR3 has 15 residues. Written as DNA, the CDR3 is TGTGCCAGCAGCCCCTGGGGAGGTCTCAATCAGCCCCAGCATTTT. Translated, it gives CASSPWGGLNQPQHF. The whole variable domain, filled in from reference TRBV7-8 and TRBJ1-5, reads GAGVSQSPRYKVAKRGQDVALRCDPISGHVSLFWYQQALGQGPEFLTYFQNEAQLDKSGLPSDRFFAERPEGSVSTLKIQRTQQEDSAVYLCASSPWGGLNQPQHFGDGTRLSIL.

The rearrangement joins TRBV30 to TRBJ1-5; D gene uncertain. Germline V gene data show CDR1 as GTSNPN and CDR2 as SVGIG (reference sequence). This CDR3 spans 13 amino acids. Trimming removed 3 bases at V and 6 bases at J, with 12 bases between. The CDR3 is CAWSGRNGQPQHF. For the CDR3, the DNA is TGTGCCTGGAGCGGGAGGAATGGTCAGCCCCAGCATTTT. The full variable domain, completed using reference TRBV30 and TRBJ1-5, is SQTIHQWPATLVQPVGSPLSLECTVEGTSNPNLYWYRQAAGRGLQLLFYSVGIGQISSEVPQNLSASRPQDRQFILSSKKLLLSDSGFYLCAWSGRNGQPQHFGDGTRLSIL.

This rearrangement joins TRBV5-1 to TRBJ1-1; D not resolved. The CDR3 is 14 residues long. V lost 3 bases and J lost 1, with 10 bases in between. Germline CDR1 SGHRS, CDR2 YFSETQ. CDR3: CASSSGVSNTEAFF. CDR3 in DNA: TGCGCCAGCAGCTCCGGTGTTTCGAACACTGAAGCTTTCTTT.

This chain connects TRBV6-5 to TRBJ1-2, with a possible D match to TRBD1 (5 bases). V lost 0 bases and J 6 bases, leaving 11 bases between the germline ends. Germline-derived CDR1 and CDR2 are MNHEY and SVGAGI. The CDR3 runs 14 residues. The CDR3 sequence is CASSYSRRGHGYTF. CDR3 DNA: TGTGCCAGCAGTTACTCCAGGCGGGGCCATGGCTACACCTTC.

The chain has TRBV7-2 and TRBJ1-1; the D gene is possibly TRBD1 (5 bases). V shed 1 base and J shed 6 bases, with 9 bases lying between them. Looked up from germline, CDR1 is SGHTA and CDR2 is FQGNSA. CDR3 length: 13 residues. The DNA for the CDR3 is TGTGCCAGCAGCTTAGTCTGGGGGGCTGAAGCTTTCTTT. The encoded protein is CASSLVWGAEAFF.

This chain connects TRBV6-6 to TRBJ1-1, with D maybe TRBD1 (6 bases). Germline V gives CDR1 MNHNY, CDR2 SVGAGI (reference sequence). V was clipped by 1 base and J by 6 bases, with 9 bases between them. The CDR3 is 13 residues long. The CDR3 region has the DNA TGTGCCAGCAGTTACTTAGGGGGACCTGAAGCTTTCTTT. Translated: CASSYLGGPEAFF.

This chain links TRBV5-8 with TRBJ2-5; 8 bases are a match to TRBD1. The J segment lost 2 bases and the V segment lost 0 bases, leaving 9 bases of the junction unmatched. The CDR3 sequence is 17 residues long. Per germline, CDR1 SGHTS and CDR2 YDEGEE. CDR3 in amino acids: CASSLGRTGWGQETQYF. CDR3 bases: TGTGCCAGCAGCTTGGGACGGACAGGGTGGGGACAAGAGACCCAGTACTTC.

The chain has TRBV28 and TRBJ2-7, with TRBD1 matching 10 bases. Germline loops: CDR1 MDHEN, CDR2 SYDVKM. The CDR3 extends over 16 amino acids. The J segment lost 5 bases and the V segment lost 5 bases, leaving 12 bases of the junction unmatched. In nucleotides, the CDR3 is TGTGCCAGCAGTCGAGCCGGGACAGGGGTTTTCGACGAGCAGTACTTC. It codes for CASSRAGTGVFDEQYF.

This clone showed up just once. The chain has TRBV5-4 and TRBJ2-5; 7 bases match TRBD1. V shed 4 bases and J 5 bases; nucleotides not matched to a gene: 11. The germline V gene encodes CDR1 SGHNT and CDR2 YYREEE (reference sequence). The CDR3 loop spans 15 amino acids. For the CDR3, the DNA is TGTGCCAGCAGCAGCCACCTGACAGGGATGGAGACCCAGTACTTC. It yields the protein CASSSHLTGMETQYF.

The rearrangement links TRBV6-2 or TRBV6-3 to TRBJ1-2, with 7 positions matching TRBD1. V was clipped by 5 bases and J by 0 bases; unmatched bases: 3. CDR1 is MNHEY, CDR2 SVGEGT, per germline. This CDR3 has 14 residues. CDR3 DNA: TGTGCCAGCAGTACAGGGGCTCCTAACTATGGCTACACCTTC. Translation gives CASSTGAPNYGYTF.

The rearrangement links TRBV7-9 to TRBJ1-5; tentative D call: TRBD1 (5 bases). V dropped 11 bases and J dropped 7 bases, with 15 bases sitting between them. The CDR3 has 12 residues. CDR1 is SEHNR and CDR2 is FQNEAQ in the germline V gene (reference sequence). CDR3 loop: CAGRGGWQPQHF. The CDR3 DNA reads as TGTGCCGGGCGGGGGGGATGGCAGCCCCAGCATTTT.

J is TRBJ1-2 and V is TRBV19; no definite D call. CDR1 and CDR2 (germline): LNHDA, SQIVND (reference sequence). V was clipped by 3 bases and J by 3 bases, with 11 bases between them. The CDR3 is 14 residues long. The DNA for the CDR3 is TGTGCCAGTAGTATCGGTCCGATGGACTATGGCTACACCTTC. Translated, it gives CASSIGPMDYGYTF.

The rearrangement uses TRBV11-2 and TRBJ2-5, with D hard to call. CDR3 length: 12 residues. Trimming stripped 2 bases from V and 5 bases from J, with 6 bases between. CDR1 is SGHAT and CDR2 is FQNNGV in the germline V gene. The CDR3 reads CASSLSRETQYF. The CDR3 DNA is TGTGCCAGCAGCTTATCCAGGGAGACCCAGTACTTC.

V gene TRBV6-2 or TRBV6-3 combines with J gene TRBJ2-7, with D possibly matching TRBD2 (6 bases). The CDR3 totals 18 residues. V was trimmed by 2 bases and J by 3 bases, leaving 23 bases between them. CDR1 MNHEY and CDR2 SVGEGT come from the germline V gene. CDR3 DNA sequence: TGTGCCAGCAGTTACCCCACCGGGTTAGCGGCATGGAACTACGAGCAGTACTTC. Translating gives CASSYPTGLAAWNYEQYF.

The chain couples TRBV27 to TRBJ1-2; 8 positions match TRBD1. This CDR3 is 15 amino acids long. The V and J ends lost 8 bases and 7 bases, in that order; junction bases with no gene match: 15. In germline, CDR1 is MNHEY, CDR2 SMNVEV (reference sequence). DNA of the CDR3: TGTGCCAGCGCAGGGGGCGGGGGGGCCCTGTTTGGCTACACCTTC. Protein product: CASAGGGGALFGYTF.

This clone was seen a single time. The rearrangement joins TRBV3-1 (or the pseudogene TRBV3-2) to TRBJ1-1; 9 positions agree with TRBD1. Germline V gene sequence: CDR1 LGHDT, CDR2 YNNKEL (reference sequence). V lost 1 base, J lost 5 bases, and 5 bases stayed unmatched. This CDR3 is 15 amino acids long. CDR3 nucleotides: TGTGCCAGCAGCCAAGCGTTGACAGGGGGTACTGAAGCTTTCTTT. Protein sequence: CASSQALTGGTEAFF.